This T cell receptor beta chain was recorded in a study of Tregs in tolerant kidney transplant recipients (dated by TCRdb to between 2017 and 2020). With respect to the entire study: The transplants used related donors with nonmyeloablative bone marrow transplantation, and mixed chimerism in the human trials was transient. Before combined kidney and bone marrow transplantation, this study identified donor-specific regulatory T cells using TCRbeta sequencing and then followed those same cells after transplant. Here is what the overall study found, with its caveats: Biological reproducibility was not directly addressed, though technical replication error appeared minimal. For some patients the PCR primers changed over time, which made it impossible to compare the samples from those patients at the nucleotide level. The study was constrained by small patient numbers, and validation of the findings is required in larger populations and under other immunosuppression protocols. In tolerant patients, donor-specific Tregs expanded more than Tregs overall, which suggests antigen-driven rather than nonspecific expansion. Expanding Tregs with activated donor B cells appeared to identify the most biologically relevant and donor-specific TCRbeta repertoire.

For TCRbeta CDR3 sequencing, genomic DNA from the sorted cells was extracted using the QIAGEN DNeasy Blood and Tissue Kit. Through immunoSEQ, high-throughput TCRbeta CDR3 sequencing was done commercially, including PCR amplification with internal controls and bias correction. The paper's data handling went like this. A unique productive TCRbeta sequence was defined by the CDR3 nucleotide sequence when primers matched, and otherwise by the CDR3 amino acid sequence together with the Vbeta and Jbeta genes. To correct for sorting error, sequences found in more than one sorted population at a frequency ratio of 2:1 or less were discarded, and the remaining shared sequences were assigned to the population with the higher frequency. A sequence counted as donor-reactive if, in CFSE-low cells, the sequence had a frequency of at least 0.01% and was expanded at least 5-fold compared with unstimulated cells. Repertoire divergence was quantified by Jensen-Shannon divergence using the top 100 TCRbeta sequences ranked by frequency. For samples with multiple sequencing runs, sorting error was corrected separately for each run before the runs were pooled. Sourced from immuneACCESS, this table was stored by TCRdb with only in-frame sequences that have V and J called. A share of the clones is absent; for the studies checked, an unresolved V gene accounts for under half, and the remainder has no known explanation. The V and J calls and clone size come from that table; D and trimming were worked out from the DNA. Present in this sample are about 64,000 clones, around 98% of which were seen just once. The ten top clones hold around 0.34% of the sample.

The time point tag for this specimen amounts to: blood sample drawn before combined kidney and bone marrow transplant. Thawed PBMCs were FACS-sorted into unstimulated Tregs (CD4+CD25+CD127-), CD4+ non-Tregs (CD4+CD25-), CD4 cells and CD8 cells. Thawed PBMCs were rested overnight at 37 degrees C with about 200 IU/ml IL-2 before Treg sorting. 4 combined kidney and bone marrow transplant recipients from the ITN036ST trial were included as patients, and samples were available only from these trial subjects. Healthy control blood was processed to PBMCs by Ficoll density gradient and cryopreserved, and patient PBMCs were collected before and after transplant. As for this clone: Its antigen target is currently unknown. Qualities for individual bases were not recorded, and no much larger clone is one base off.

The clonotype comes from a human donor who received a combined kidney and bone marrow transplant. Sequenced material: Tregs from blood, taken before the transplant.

The nucleotides read TGTGCCAGCAGCCCAGCGGGAGTCCGTGAGCAGTTCTTC. Protein translation: CASSPAGVREQFF. Recombination joined TRBV7-2 with TRBJ2-1; 8 bases in between match TRBD2. The germline V gene yields SGHTA for CDR1 and FQGNSA for CDR2. The CDR3 covers 13 residues, taking in both the cysteine and the phenylalanine. Of the read, only the CDR3 DNA is kept; its 39 bases are in frame from base 1. Trimmed from V: 5 bases; trimmed from J: 9 bases; junction bases lacking a gene match: 6.